The text below deals with one TCR beta chain. Its binding antigen is unknown. No much larger clone exists at a distance of one base, and base qualities are not known. The data belong to a study (dated by TCRdb to between 2014 and 2016). At the level of the whole study: The study set out to test whether tumor-infiltrating Tregs in breast cancer get recruited from blood Tregs or are instead converted in situ from other CD4+ T cell subsets. Study-level results and caveats: The TCR gene usage of tumor memory CD4+ T cells clustered together with blood and lymph node memory CD4+ cells and with lymph node naive CD4+ cells. The greatest overlap of tumor-infiltrating Treg TCR alpha and beta sequences was with tumor naive CD4+ T cells, followed next by blood naive CD4+ T cells. Rather than covering whole repertoires, validation in the larger cohort was restricted to a single TCR beta V-J rearrangement.

From V the trimming removes 0 bases and from J it removes 1 base, while the gene matches leave 4 bases of the junction unaccounted for. From the cysteine up to the phenylalanine, the CDR3 has a length of 17 residues. Only the CDR3 region is kept as DNA, spanning 51 bases read in frame from base 1. The germline V gene (reference sequence) supplies CDR1 LNHNV and CDR2 YYDKDF. To purify naive CD4+ T cells, the Miltenyi Naive CD4+ T Cell Isolation kit was used, and CD25 microbeads served to deplete Tregs. Tregs, naive and memory CD4+ T cells from tumor, blood and ipsilateral draining lymph nodes of a few breast cancer patients underwent full-length TCR alpha and beta sequencing. Ficoll density gradient centrifugation was used to isolate mononuclear cells from either lymph nodes or 50 ml of peripheral blood. FACS confirmed that the sorted cell populations were more than 90% pure. Full-length TCR variable regions were amplified by 5' RACE PCR using constant-region reverse primers, and then by semi-nested PCR using Nested Universal Primer A. The ReliaPrep RNA Cell Miniprep System was used to extract total RNA, which was then reverse transcribed into 5'RACE-ready cDNA with the SMARTer RACE 5'/3' Kit. Full-length TCR alpha and beta libraries were barcoded with multiplex adaptors and sequenced on an Illumina MiSeq. In the paper's pipeline: For each of nine subset-tissue groups, sequencing data from the five patients were combined, and the groups were compared by unsupervised clustering of TCR gene usage. Repertoire similarity was calculated with the Morisita-Horn index, weighting shared sequences by their contribution to each repertoire. TCRdb's own reprocessing of the public reads used fastp at Q25 and MiXCR and kept productive beta chains. Entries are consolidated by CDR3 protein sequence, retaining the most common genes and DNA. TCRdb assigned the V and J calls; the authors' analysis was not used. The sample table contains tens of thousands of distinct CDR3 sequences; only one count was recorded for roughly 17% of them. The ten largest clonotypes hold under 2.5% of the sample.

The sample taken for sequencing was naive CD4+ T cells sorted from blood. The sample's cell subset or site label is to be understood as: naive CD4+ T cells, CD4+CD45RA+CD25-. The clonotype was recovered from a female donor with breast cancer. The chain is assembled from TRBV15 and TRBJ2-1; TRBD2 fits 9 bases in the junction. The sequenced DNA is TGTGCCACCAGCAGAGAAAAGGCGGGAGGGTCCTACAATGAGCAGTTCTTC. Translated, this gives CATSREKAGGSYNEQFF. Full variable domain (CDR3 extended with the reference TRBV15 and TRBJ2-1 proteins): DAMVIQNPRYQVTQFGKPVTLSCSQTLNHNVMYWYQQKSSQAPKLLFHYYDKDFNNEADTPDNFQSRRPNTSFCFLDIRSPGLGDTAMYLCATSREKAGGSYNEQFFGPGTRLTVL.